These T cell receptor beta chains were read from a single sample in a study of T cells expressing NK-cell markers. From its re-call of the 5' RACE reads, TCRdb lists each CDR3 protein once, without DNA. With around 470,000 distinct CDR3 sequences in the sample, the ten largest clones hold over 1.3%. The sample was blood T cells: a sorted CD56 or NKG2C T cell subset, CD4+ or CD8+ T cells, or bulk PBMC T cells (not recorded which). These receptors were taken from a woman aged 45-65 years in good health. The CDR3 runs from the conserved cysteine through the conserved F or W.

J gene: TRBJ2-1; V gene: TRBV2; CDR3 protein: CASSEALLAGVDNEQFF
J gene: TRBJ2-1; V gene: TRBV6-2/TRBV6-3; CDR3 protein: CASGLAAPSEQFF
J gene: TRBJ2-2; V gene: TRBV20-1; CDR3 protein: CSARDLYRGFTGELFF
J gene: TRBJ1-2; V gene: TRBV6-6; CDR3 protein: CASSPTGGNGYTF
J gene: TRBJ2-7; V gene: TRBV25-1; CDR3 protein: CASASGTGIYEQYF
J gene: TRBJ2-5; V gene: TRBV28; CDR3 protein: CASNPSGPSWGEETQYF
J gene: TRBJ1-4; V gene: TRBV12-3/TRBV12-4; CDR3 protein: CASSPDREQKLFF
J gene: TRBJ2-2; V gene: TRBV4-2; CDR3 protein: CASSQGGEELFF
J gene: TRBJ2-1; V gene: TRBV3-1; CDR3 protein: CASSTTAASDNEQFF
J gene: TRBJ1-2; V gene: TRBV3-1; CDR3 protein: CASSGGLGDYGYTF